A single sample is the source of the 20 T cell receptor beta chains below, sequenced in a study of blood T cell repertoires in COVID-19. Profiling relied on immunoSEQ multiplex PCR, and the TCRdb table lists in-frame clones only, not all of them. The data show 95,000 to 150,000 clones, 80% seen once. Input material: peripheral blood. These receptors all stem from a man between 60 and 70 years old with active or convalescent COVID-19.

The V and J genes are TRBV19 and TRBJ2-5; no firm D call. The CDR3 spans 14 residues. Germline CDR1 and CDR2: LNHDA and SQIVND (reference sequence). Trimming removed 7 bases from V and 5 bases from J, with 17 bases in between. CDR3 nucleotide sequence: TGTGCCAGTAATCGCGGCGAGTTCGGTGAGACCCAGTACTTC. It is translated as CASNRGEFGETQYF.

This clone appeared a single time. The chain links TRBV5-4 to TRBJ2-2, with TRBD2 matching 7 bases. V shed 2 bases and J 1 base; nucleotides not matched to a gene: 2. CDR1 SGHNT and CDR2 YYREEE come from the germline V gene (reference sequence). The CDR3 length is 15 residues. CDR3 amino acids: CASSFAGENTGELFF. The CDR3 region has the DNA TGTGCCAGCAGCTTTGCGGGAGAGAACACCGGGGAGCTGTTTTTT. Filled out from reference TRBV5-4 and TRBJ2-2, the complete variable domain reads ETGVTQSPTHLIKTRGQQVTLRCSSQSGHNTVSWYQQALGQGPQFIFQYYREEENGRGNFPPRFSGLQFPNYSSELNVNALELDDSALYLCASSFAGENTGELFFGEGSRLTVL.

The V gene is TRBV2, the J gene TRBJ1-5, with no clear D. Trimming shortened V by 7 bases and J by 2 bases, and 18 bases separated the two germline ends. There are 16 residues in the CDR3. The germline gives CDR1 SNHLY, CDR2 FYNNEI. The CDR3 sequence is CASIDTPIDGNQPQHF. For the CDR3, the DNA is TGTGCCAGCATCGACACACCCATAGATGGCAATCAGCCCCAGCATTTT.

This chain joins TRBV5-4 and TRBJ2-7; 10 positions agree with TRBD2. CDR3 length equals 13 residues. V gave up 10 bases and J gave up 4 bases; unmatched junction bases: 8. The V gene's germline CDR1 is SGHNT and CDR2 YYREEE (reference sequence). The CDR3 DNA reads TGTGCCGGGTCGGCTAGCGGGAGTTACGAGCAGTACTTC. Translating it yields CAGSASGSYEQYF.

V gene TRBV4-3 combines with J gene TRBJ2-2; tentative D call: TRBD1 (6 bases). Germline-derived CDR1 and CDR2 are LGHNA and YSLEER. V lost 2 bases to trimming and J lost 3 bases, with 13 bases between them. There are 16 residues in the CDR3. Here the CDR3 reads CASSQPERGYTGELFF. CDR3 DNA sequence: TGCGCCAGCAGCCAACCCGAGAGGGGGTACACCGGGGAGCTGTTTTTT.

The sample holds a few counts of this clone. The V call is TRBV19, the J call TRBJ2-7, with a possible D match to TRBD2 (5 bases). The V gene lost 7 bases and the J gene lost 7 bases, with 20 bases spanning the gap. This CDR3 spans 14 amino acids. Per the germline V gene, CDR1 is LNHDA and CDR2 is SQIVND (reference sequence). CDR3 nucleotides: TGTGCCAGTAAGAGGACGAGGGATTCACTGGAGCAGTACTTC. This translates into CASKRTRDSLEQYF.

This chain links TRBV7-2 with TRBJ2-3; TRBD2 agrees at 7 bases. Germline lookup yields CDR1 SGHTA and CDR2 FQGNSA. The ends lost 5 bases at V and 1 base at J; junction bases unmatched: 3. CDR3 size: 14 residues. DNA for the CDR3: TGTGCCAGCAGCCGTGGGGGGGGCACAGATACGCAGTATTTT. Its translation is CASSRGGGTDTQYF.

Note on this clone: In the same sample, other DNA sequences code for this CDR3. The chain joins TRBV28 to TRBJ2-7; D may be TRBD2 (6 bases). V was shortened by 10 bases and J by 0 bases, with 13 bases between the two germline ends. Germline V lookup: CDR1 MDHEN, CDR2 SYDVKM. The CDR3 is made up of 13 amino acids. The CDR3 is CATVRGSSYEQYF. Here the CDR3 DNA reads TGTGCCACCGTTCGGGGGTCCTCCTACGAGCAGTACTTC.

Remarks on this clone: Other DNA sequences of this sample code for an identical CDR3. The chain joins TRBV7-3 to TRBJ2-3; D might be TRBD1 (6 bases). Germline V CDR1 and CDR2: SGHTA, FQGTGA. The CDR3 loop spans 12 amino acids. The V and J ends lost 2 bases and 6 bases respectively, with 6 bases between them. The DNA for the CDR3 is TGTGCCAGCAGCTTACAGGGGGATACGCAGTATTTT. Encoded protein: CASSLQGDTQYF. Supplemented by reference TRBV7-3 and TRBJ2-3, the full variable domain reads GAGVSQTPSNKVTEKGKYVELRCDPISGHTALYWYRQSLGQGPEFLIYFQGTGAADDSGLPNDRFFAVRPEGSVSTLKIQRTERGDSAVYLCASSLQGDTQYFGPGTRLTVL.

The chain couples TRBV19 to TRBJ2-6; D is ambiguous. Between the trimmed V and J ends, which lost 1 base and 0 bases, there was a span of 10 bases. In germline, CDR1 is LNHDA, CDR2 SQIVND (reference sequence). CDR3 length equals 17 residues. The CDR3 is CASSIANSISGANVLTF. In DNA, the CDR3 is TGTGCCAGTAGTATAGCGAACAGTATCTCTGGGGCCAACGTCCTGACTTTC. The full variable domain, completed using reference TRBV19 and TRBJ2-6, is DGGITQSPKYLFRKEGQNVTLSCEQNLNHDAMYWYRQDPGQGLRLIYYSQIVNDFQKGDIAEGYSVSREKKESFPLTVTSAQKNPTAFYLCASSIANSISGANVLTFGAGSRLTVL.

The J gene is TRBJ2-7, the V gene TRBV27; D gene uncertain. The CDR3 has 14 amino acids. Between the trimmed V and J ends, which lost 3 bases and 2 bases, there was a span of 11 bases. CDR1 is MNHEY and CDR2 is SMNVEV in the germline V gene (reference sequence). The CDR3 region has the DNA TGTGCCAGCAGTTTGACACTCCCCCCCTACGAGCAGTACTTC. This gives the protein CASSLTLPPYEQYF.

This clone was seen only once. This sequence joins TRBV12-5 and TRBJ2-7, with D possibly matching TRBD2 (5 bases). The CDR3 spans 15 residues. The V gene lost 0 bases and the J gene lost 2 bases, with 11 bases spanning the gap. Germline V CDR1 and CDR2: LGHNT, FRNRAP. CDR3 DNA: TGTGCTAGTGGTTTGGTCGGGGTTAGCGCCTACGAGCAGTACTTC. Encoded protein: CASGLVGVSAYEQYF.

The chain joins TRBV27 to TRBJ2-7; 10 bases are a match to TRBD2. The CDR3 is made up of 15 amino acids. J gave up 9 bases and V 2 bases, and 10 bases lay outside the gene matches. Germline V gene data show CDR1 as MNHEY and CDR2 as SMNVEV (reference sequence). CDR3 DNA: TGTGCCAGCAGTTTAAAGAGCGGGAGGGCCGCTGGGCAGTACTTC. Encoded protein: CASSLKSGRAAGQYF.

This clone came up once. This chain uses TRBV4-2 with TRBJ1-1; D gene unclear. The V end lost 4 bases, the J end lost 4 bases, and 13 bases lay between the germline ends. Germline V gives CDR1 LGHNA, CDR2 YNFKEQ. The CDR3 extends over 14 amino acids. The DNA of the CDR3 is TGTGCCAGCAGCCTCCCCACCCTTAGCACTGAAGCTTTCTTT. The encoded protein is CASSLPTLSTEAFF.

This clone has more than one count but fewer than ten. The chain uses TRBV5-4 and TRBJ2-4; D may be TRBD1 (6 bases). CDR3 length equals 19 residues. Germline-derived CDR1 and CDR2 are SGHNT and YYREEE (reference sequence). Deletions cut 4 bases from V and 4 bases from J, with 27 bases between. This CDR3 reads CASSARDKQLGGGKNIQYF. The CDR3 nucleotides are TGTGCCAGCAGCGCCCGGGACAAACAACTAGGAGGTGGTAAAAACATTCAGTACTTC.

The CDR3 nucleotides are TGTGCCAGCAGCTTGAGAGGGTTGAACACTGAAGCTTTCTTT. This sequence encodes CASSLRGLNTEAFF. The gene calls are TRBV5-5 and TRBJ1-1; D is unclear. This CDR3 contains 14 residues. V dropped 1 base and J dropped 0 bases, with 7 bases sitting between them. Per the germline V gene, CDR1 is SGHKS and CDR2 is YYEKEE (reference sequence).

The rearrangement links TRBV28 to TRBJ2-7, with TRBD2 identical over 13 bases. The germline V gene has CDR1 MDHEN and CDR2 SYDVKM. CDR3 length: 15 amino acids. V lost 9 bases to trimming and J lost 6 bases; unmatched junction nucleotides: 11. CDR3 protein: CASKTGTSGTGEQYF. CDR3 in DNA: TGTGCCAGTAAAACCGGGACTAGCGGGACCGGCGAGCAGTACTTC.

This chain uses TRBV13 with TRBJ2-1, with TRBD1 identical over 8 bases. V lost 4 bases and J lost 1; bases outside the gene matches: 6. CDR3 length: 16 amino acids. Looked up from germline, CDR1 is PRHDT and CDR2 is FYEKMQ (reference sequence). The CDR3 coding sequence is TGTGCCAGCAGCTCCCGGACAGGGAAATCCTACAATGAGCAGTTCTTC. Residues: CASSSRTGKSYNEQFF.

V usage is TRBV30 and J usage is TRBJ1-3; TRBD1 matches at 7 bases. The CDR3 covers 14 residues. Losses at the gene ends were 3 bases for V and 0 bases for J; bases not matched to a gene: 2. Looked up from germline, CDR1 is GTSNPN and CDR2 is SVGIG (reference sequence). The CDR3 DNA reads as TGTGCCTGGAGGAGACAGGGCTCTGGAAACACCATATATTTT. It codes for CAWRRQGSGNTIYF.

The chain links TRBV7-2 to TRBJ1-2; no clear D gene. V was pared by 0 bases and J by 5 bases, with 10 bases between. CDR1 and CDR2 from the germline V gene are SGHTA and FQGNSA. CDR3 length: 14 amino acids. CDR3 loop: CASSLAQAAYGYTF. In nucleotides, the CDR3 is TGTGCCAGCAGCTTAGCCCAGGCCGCGTATGGCTACACCTTC.